The T cell receptor (beta chain) described here comes from a study of blood T cell repertoires in COVID-19. Study summary: Samples representing acute and convalescent COVID-19 were sourced from the United States, Italy and Spain. T cells, B-cell-depleted T cells, or PBMCs supplied cDNA or gDNA.

As handled by the study authors: Scientists estimated how many nucleated cells there were by amplifying reference gene primers. TCRdb's table, derived via immunoSEQ multiplex PCR, lists solely in-frame clones and lacks some. For V, J and clone size, that table is used; D and trimming come from the DNA. The table lists roughly 130,000 clones, about four fifths of them singletons, with roughly an eighth in the top ten. The germline V gene has CDR1 WNHNN and CDR2 SYGVQD (reference sequence). The J segment lost 3 bases and the V segment lost 5 bases, leaving 4 bases of the junction unmatched. This CDR3 spans 15 amino acids.

The sequencing input was peripheral blood. V and J are TRBV10-1 and TRBJ1-2; 12 bases agree with TRBD1. This receptor was identified in a woman aged 25 to 39 who had recovered from COVID-19. This CDR3 is CASSPGQGADYGYTF. In nucleotides, the CDR3 is TGCGCCAGCAGTCCGGGACAGGGGGCTGACTATGGCTACACCTTC.